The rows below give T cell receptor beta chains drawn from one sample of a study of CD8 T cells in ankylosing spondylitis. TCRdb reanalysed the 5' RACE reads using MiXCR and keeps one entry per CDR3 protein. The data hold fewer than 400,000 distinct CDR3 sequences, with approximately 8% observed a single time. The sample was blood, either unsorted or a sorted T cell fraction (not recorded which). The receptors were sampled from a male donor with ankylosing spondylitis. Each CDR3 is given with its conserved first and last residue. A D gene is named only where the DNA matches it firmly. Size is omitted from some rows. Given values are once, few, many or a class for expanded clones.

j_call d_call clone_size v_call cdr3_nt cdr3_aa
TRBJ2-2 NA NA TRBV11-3 TGTGCCAGCAGCTTAGTGGACGGGGAGCTGTTTTTT CASSLVDGELFF
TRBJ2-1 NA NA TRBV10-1 TGCGCCAGACTAGGGAGCTCCTACAATGAGCAGTTCTTC CARLGSSYNEQFF
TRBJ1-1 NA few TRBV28 TGTGCCAGCAGTTTAGCCGGAGGGATGGGGCTTCAAGCTTTCTTT CASSLAGGMGLQAFF
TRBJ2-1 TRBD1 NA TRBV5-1 TGCGCCAGCAGCACGGGACAGGGGTTCCTGTGGGCCTACAATGAGCAGTTCTTC CASSTGQGFLWAYNEQFF
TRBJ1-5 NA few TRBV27 TGTGCCAGCAGTTTATATCCCGATGGGCAGGGGAGCAATCAGCCCCAGCATTTT CASSLYPDGQGSNQPQHF
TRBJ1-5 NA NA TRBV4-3 TGCGCCAGCAGCCAAGGGGTTATGTGGCAGCCCCAGCATTTT CASSQGVMWQPQHF
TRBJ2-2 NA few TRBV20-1 TGCAGTGCTAGGTGGCAAAGGGGCACCGGGGAGCTGTTTTTT CSARWQRGTGELFF
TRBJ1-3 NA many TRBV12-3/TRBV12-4 TGTGCCACCCACGAGTCAGGTGGAAACACCATATATTTT CATHESGGNTIYF
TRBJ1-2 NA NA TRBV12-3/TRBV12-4 TGTGCCAGCAGTTTGGAGGGGGGGGGAGGCTACACCTTC CASSLEGGGGYTF
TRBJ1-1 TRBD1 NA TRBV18 TGTGCCAGTCGAGAAGGAGGACAGGGGGCCGGAGCTTTCTTT CASREGGQGAGAFF
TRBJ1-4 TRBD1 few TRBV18 TGTGCCAGCTCACCGTCCTACCCGGGACAGGGGATCCGTGAAAAACTGTTTTTT CASSPSYPGQGIREKLFF
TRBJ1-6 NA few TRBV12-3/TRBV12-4 TGTGCCAGCAGTTTAGTGTCCAATTCACCCCTCCACTTT CASSLVSNSPLHF
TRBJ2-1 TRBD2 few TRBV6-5 TGTGCCAGCAGTTACTTCACTAGCGGGGAATACAATGAGCAGTTCTTC CASSYFTSGEYNEQFF
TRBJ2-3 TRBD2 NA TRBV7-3 TGTGCCAGCAGTCAAACCCCGGGGGCGGGAGGGACAGATACGCAGTATTTT CASSQTPGAGGTDTQYF
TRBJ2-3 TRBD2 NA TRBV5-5 TGTGCCAGCAGCTTGGGGGCTAGCGGGAGGCCTGTGGATACGCAGTATTTT CASSLGASGRPVDTQYF
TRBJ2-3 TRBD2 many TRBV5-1 TGCGCCAGCAGCTTGCTTCTAGCGGATAATACGCAGTATTTT CASSLLLADNTQYF
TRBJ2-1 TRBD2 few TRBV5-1 TGCGCCAGCAGTAAGGGGCTAGCGGGAGTAAAGGGCGATGAGCAGTTCTTC CASSKGLAGVKGDEQFF
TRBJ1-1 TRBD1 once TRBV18 TGTGCCAGCTCACCACGGCAGACAGGGGCCCCGAACACTGAAGCTTTCTTT CASSPRQTGAPNTEAFF
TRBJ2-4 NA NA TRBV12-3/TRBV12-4 TGTGCCAGCAGCAACACGGCCAGTGCCTTAAACATTCAGTACTTC CASSNTASALNIQYF
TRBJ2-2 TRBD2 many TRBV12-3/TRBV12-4 TGTGCCAGCATACCAATAGCGGGGTTGAACACCGGGGAGCTGTTTTTT CASIPIAGLNTGELFF
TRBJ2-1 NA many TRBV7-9 TGTGCCAGCAGCTTAGGTCGAGGGGGAGTCGATGGCAATGAGCAGTTCTTC CASSLGRGGVDGNEQFF
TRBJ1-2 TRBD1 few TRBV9 TGTGCCAGCAGCGTCACCGGAGGGGGCAATGGCTACACCTTC CASSVTGGGNGYTF
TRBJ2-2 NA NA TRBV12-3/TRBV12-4 TGTGCCAGCAGTTTAGACAGTCTGGGGGAGCTGTTTTTT CASSLDSLGELFF
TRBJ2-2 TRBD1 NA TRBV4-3 TGCGCCAGCAGCCTCCAGAACCCCGGGACAGGGACTTTGGGGCCCGGGGAGCTGTTTTTT CASSLQNPGTGTLGPGELFF
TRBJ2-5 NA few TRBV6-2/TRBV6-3 TGTGCCAGCAGTTACTCCGGGCACGGTGAGACCCAGTACTTC CASSYSGHGETQYF
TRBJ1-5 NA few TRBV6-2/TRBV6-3 TGTGCCAGCAGTCCAACCGGGGTTGCAAGTCAGCCCCAGCATTTT CASSPTGVASQPQHF
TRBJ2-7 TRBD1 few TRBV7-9 TGTGCCAGCAGCCACTACCGGGACAGGGGTTACGAGCAGTACTTC CASSHYRDRGYEQYF
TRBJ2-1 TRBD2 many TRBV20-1 TGCAGTGAACTAGCGGGAGGGCCTCGGAATGAGCAGTTCTTC CSELAGGPRNEQFF
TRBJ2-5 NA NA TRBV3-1 TGTGCCAGCAGCCAAACCGGGACGGCCTCAGAGACCCAGTACTTC CASSQTGTASETQYF
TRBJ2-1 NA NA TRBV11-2 TGTGCCAGCAGCTTAGACGGTAACTACAATGAGCAGTTCTTC CASSLDGNYNEQFF
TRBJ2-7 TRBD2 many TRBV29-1 TGCAGCGTGGGACTAGCCTACGAGCAGTACTTC CSVGLAYEQYF
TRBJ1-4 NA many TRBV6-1 TGTGCCAGCAGTGAAGATCCATGGAGGAATGAAAAACTGTTTTTT CASSEDPWRNEKLFF
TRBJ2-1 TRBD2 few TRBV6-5 TGTGCCAGCAGTTCCCGGACTAGCGGGAGGGTTGAGCAGTTCTTC CASSSRTSGRVEQFF
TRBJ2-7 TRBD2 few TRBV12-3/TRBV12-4 TGTGCCAGCAGACGGGACTATTCCTACGAGCAGTACTTC CASRRDYSYEQYF
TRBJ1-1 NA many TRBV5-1 TGCGCCAGCAGCTTTAGTGGACTTGGGATGAACACTGAAGCTTTCTTT CASSFSGLGMNTEAFF
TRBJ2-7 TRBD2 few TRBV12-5 TGTGCTAGTGGTTTTAGCGGGAGTTCCTACGAGCAGTACTTC CASGFSGSSYEQYF
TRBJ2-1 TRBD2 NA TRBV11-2 TGTGCCAGCAGCTCCGTTTCTAGCGGGAACTACAATGAGCAGTTCTTC CASSSVSSGNYNEQFF
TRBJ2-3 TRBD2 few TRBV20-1 TGCAGTGCCACAAGACTAGCGGGAGTCACAGATACGCAGTATTTT CSATRLAGVTDTQYF
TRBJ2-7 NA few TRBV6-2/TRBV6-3 TGTGCCAGCAACCAATACCAGGATACCTACGAGCAGTACTTC CASNQYQDTYEQYF
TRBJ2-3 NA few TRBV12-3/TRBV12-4 TGTGCCAGCAGTTTTCGGGACACCACGTTTCGAGATACGCAGTATTTT CASSFRDTTFRDTQYF
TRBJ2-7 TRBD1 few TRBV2 TGTGCCAGCAGTATACGGACAGGACGTTTACGCTACGAGCAGTACTTC CASSIRTGRLRYEQYF
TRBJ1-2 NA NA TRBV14 TGTGCCAGCAGCCAATTCGGTAGCCGAGGGGGCTACACCTTC CASSQFGSRGGYTF
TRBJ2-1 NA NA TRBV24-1 TGTGCCACCAGTGATCGGACACGTTGGGGGTACAATGAGCAGTTCTTC CATSDRTRWGYNEQFF
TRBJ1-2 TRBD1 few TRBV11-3 TGTGCCAGCAGCCCGGGACAGCCAACCCGGGATGGCTACACCTTC CASSPGQPTRDGYTF
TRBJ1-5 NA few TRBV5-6 TGTGCCAGCAGCTGGAAGGGACAAGGAAATCAGCCCCAGCATTTT CASSWKGQGNQPQHF
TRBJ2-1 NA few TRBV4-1 TGCGCCAGCAGTCACCCCAGCAATGAGCAGTTCTTC CASSHPSNEQFF
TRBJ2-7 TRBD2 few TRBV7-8 TGTGCCAGCAGCCCCGGGACTAGCGGAAAATTCCTCTCCTACGAGCAGTACTTC CASSPGTSGKFLSYEQYF
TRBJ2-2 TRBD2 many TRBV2 TGTGCCAGCAACCCTCTGGCGGGAGGTGGCGGGGAGCTGTTTTTT CASNPLAGGGGELFF
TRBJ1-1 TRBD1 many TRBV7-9 TGTGCCAGCAGCTTCCACAGGGGATTTAACACTGAAGCTTTCTTT CASSFHRGFNTEAFF
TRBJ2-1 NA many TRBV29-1 TGCAGCGCCAATCTCAAGACTAGCAATGAGCAGTTCTTC CSANLKTSNEQFF
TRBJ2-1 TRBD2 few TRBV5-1 TGCGCCAGCAGCTTGGATGGGACTATGATGGATGAGCAGTTCTTC CASSLDGTMMDEQFF
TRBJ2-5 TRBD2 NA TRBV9 TGTGCCAGCAGCCACCCGGCGGGGACTAGGTACGAAGAGACCCAGTACTTC CASSHPAGTRYEETQYF
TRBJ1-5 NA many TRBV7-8 TGTGCCAGCAGCTCCTCGGGGCGGGGGGCGGGTCAGCCCCAGCATTTT CASSSSGRGAGQPQHF
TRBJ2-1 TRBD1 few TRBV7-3 TGTGCCAGCAGCTCGGGACAGCACAATGAGCAGTTCTTC CASSSGQHNEQFF
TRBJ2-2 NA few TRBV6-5 TGTGCCAGCAGTTACATTTTCGGGGGAGGATACACCGGGGAGCTGTTTTTT CASSYIFGGGYTGELFF